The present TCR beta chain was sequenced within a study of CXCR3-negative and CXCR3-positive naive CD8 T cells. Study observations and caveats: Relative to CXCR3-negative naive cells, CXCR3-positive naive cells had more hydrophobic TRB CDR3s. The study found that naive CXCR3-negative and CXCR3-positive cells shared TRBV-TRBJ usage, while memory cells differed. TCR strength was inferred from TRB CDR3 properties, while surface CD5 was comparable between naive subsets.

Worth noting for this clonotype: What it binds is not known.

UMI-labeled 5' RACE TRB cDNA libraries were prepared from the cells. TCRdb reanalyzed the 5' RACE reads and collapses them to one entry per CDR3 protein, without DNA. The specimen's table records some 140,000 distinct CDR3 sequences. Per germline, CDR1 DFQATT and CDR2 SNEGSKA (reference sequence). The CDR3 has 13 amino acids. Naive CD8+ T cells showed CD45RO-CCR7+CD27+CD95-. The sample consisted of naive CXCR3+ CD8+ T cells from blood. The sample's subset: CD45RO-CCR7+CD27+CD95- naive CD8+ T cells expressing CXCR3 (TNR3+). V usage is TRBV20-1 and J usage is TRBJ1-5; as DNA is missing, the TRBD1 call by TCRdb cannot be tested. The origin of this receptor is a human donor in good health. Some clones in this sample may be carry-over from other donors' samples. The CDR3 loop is CSARVPDGQPQHF.